This TCR beta chain comes out of a study of Ad26.COV2.S vaccination and SARS-CoV-2 variants. Libraries were prepared by immunoSEQ multiplex PCR; TCRdb keeps only in-frame clonotypes and omits some of them. The table shows hundreds of thousands of clones, with about 91% occurring only once. Germline CDR1 reads SEHNR; CDR2 reads FQNEAQ (reference sequence). With 3 bases removed from V and 3 bases from J, the gap between germline ends came to 12 bases. The length of the CDR3 is 15 residues. This clone came up a few times. The V call is TRBV7-9, the J call TRBJ1-5; D gene unclear. The sequences come from peripheral blood, collected after recovery from COVID-19. This sequence was found in a human donor who had recovered from COVID-19. CDR3 protein: CASSFGPGNNQPQHF. The DNA of the CDR3 is TGTGCCAGCAGCTTTGGGCCAGGAAACAATCAGCCCCAGCATTTT.